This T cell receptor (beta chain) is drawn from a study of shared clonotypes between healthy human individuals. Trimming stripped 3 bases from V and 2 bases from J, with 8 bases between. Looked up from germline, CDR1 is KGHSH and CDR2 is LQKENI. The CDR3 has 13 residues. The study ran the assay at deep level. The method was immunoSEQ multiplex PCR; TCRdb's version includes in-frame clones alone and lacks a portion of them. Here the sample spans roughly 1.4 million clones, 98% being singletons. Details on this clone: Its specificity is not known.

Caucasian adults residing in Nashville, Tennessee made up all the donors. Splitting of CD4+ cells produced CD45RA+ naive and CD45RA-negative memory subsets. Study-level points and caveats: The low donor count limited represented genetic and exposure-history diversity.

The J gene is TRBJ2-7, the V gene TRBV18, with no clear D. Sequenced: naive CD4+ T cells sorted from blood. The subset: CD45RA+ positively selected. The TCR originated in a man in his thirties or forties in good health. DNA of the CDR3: TGTGCCAGCTCACCGATACCGACCTACGAGCAGTACTTC. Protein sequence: CASSPIPTYEQYF.